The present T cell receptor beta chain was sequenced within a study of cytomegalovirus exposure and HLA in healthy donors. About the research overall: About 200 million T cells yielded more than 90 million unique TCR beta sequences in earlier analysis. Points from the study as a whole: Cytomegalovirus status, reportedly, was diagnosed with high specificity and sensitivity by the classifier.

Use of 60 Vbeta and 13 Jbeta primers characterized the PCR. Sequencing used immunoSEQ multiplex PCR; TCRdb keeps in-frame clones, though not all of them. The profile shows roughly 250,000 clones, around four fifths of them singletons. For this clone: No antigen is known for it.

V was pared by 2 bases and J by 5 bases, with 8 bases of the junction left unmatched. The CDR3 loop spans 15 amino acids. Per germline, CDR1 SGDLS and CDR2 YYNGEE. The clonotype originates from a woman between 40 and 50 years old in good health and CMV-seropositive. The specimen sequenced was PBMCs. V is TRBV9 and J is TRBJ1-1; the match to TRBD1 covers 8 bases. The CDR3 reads CASSVHQGASTEAFF. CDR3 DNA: TGTGCCAGCAGCGTTCATCAGGGGGCATCGACTGAAGCTTTCTTT.